The following is a TCR beta chain sequence with its context. Naive CD4+ cells were CD45RA-selected; the remaining cells were memory. The source of the sample is a study of shared clonotypes between healthy human individuals. The wider study: Plates per donor: three CD4 naive, three CD4 memory, two CD8 naive, one CD8 memory.

Deep-level assay runs were performed. Sequenced by immunoSEQ multiplex PCR; TCRdb stores in-frame clones only, minus some. The table lists roughly 1.4 million clones, 98% of them singletons. Trimming cost V 7 bases and J 3 bases; bases outside gene matches: 0. Germline V gene data show CDR1 as SNHLY and CDR2 as FYNNEI. The CDR3 runs to 12 residues. The chain links TRBV2 to TRBJ2-7; 10 positions agree with TRBD2. This receptor was obtained from a man aged 25 to 40 in good health. The sequenced sample consisted of naive CD4+ T cells sorted from blood. The subset: CD45RA+ positively selected. The CDR3 loop is CASIAGGYEQYF. The CDR3 DNA follows: TGTGCCAGCATAGCGGGAGGCTACGAGCAGTACTTC.